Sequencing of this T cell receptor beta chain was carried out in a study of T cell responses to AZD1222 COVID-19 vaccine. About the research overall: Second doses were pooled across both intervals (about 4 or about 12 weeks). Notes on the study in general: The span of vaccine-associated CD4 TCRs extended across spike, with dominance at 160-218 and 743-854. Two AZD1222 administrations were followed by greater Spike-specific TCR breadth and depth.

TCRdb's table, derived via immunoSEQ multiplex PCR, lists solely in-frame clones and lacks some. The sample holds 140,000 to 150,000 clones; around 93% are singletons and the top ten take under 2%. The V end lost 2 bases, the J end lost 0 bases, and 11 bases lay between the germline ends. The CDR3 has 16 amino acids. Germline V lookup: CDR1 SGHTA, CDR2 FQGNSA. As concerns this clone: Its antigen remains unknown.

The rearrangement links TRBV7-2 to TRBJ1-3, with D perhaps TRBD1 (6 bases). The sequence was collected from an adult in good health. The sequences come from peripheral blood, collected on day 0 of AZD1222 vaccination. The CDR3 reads CASSLSRGASGNTIYF. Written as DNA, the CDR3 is TGTGCCAGCAGCTTAAGCAGGGGAGCCTCTGGAAACACCATATATTTT.